This T cell receptor beta chain was obtained from a study of blood T cell repertoires in COVID-19. As for the study in general: Nucleic acid was either cDNA or gDNA, and it came from T cells, B-cell-depleted T cells, or PBMCs.

CDR3 size: 15 residues. In germline, CDR1 is MDHEN, CDR2 SYDVKM. V was trimmed by 10 bases and J by 0 bases, leaving 18 bases between them. Authors' methods: Estimates of nucleated cell counts were drawn from the amplification of reference gene primers. The data were produced by immunoSEQ multiplex PCR, yet TCRdb's version contains in-frame clones alone and is incomplete. That table supplies the V and J calls and clone size; D and trimming were determined from the DNA. The sample yields under 300,000 clones, roughly 85% seen once. The gene calls are TRBV28 and TRBJ1-2; D may be TRBD1 (6 bases). The sequence derives from a human donor in a cohort sampled during active COVID-19. Sequenced sample: peripheral blood. Here the CDR3 DNA reads TGTGCCATCCGGGGGGGCCTTGAAGCTAACTATGGCTACACCTTC. This sequence encodes CAIRGGLEANYGYTF.